One sample yielded the 32 T cell receptor beta chains listed below, sequenced in a study of blood T cell repertoires in COVID-19. Assay: immunoSEQ multiplex PCR; the TCRdb copy retains only in-frame clones and omits some. The table shows roughly 150,000 clones, with roughly 80% occurring only once. The specimen was peripheral blood. The receptors originated from a man aged 65 to 79 with acute or convalescent COVID-19.

The chain recombines TRBV6-2 or TRBV6-3 with TRBJ2-7; D call uncertain. The CDR3 extends over 12 amino acids. Germline assignment: CDR1 MNHEY and CDR2 SVGEGT. With 6 bases removed from V and 7 bases from J, the gap between germline ends came to 13 bases. CDR3 sequence: CASSPGRQEQYF. The CDR3 DNA follows: TGTGCCAGCAGCCCCGGTCGACAAGAGCAGTACTTC.

The chain is built from TRBV5-1 and TRBJ1-2; the D gene is possibly TRBD1 (5 bases). Per germline, CDR1 SGHRS and CDR2 YFSETQ. Deletions cut 3 bases from V and 7 bases from J, with 22 bases between. The CDR3 runs to 16 residues. As DNA, the CDR3 is TGCGCCAGCAGCTCGGCCCGATCCCAGGGAATTGGTGGCTACACCTTC. Amino acids: CASSSARSQGIGGYTF. Supplemented by reference TRBV5-1 and TRBJ1-2, the full variable domain reads KAGVTQTPRYLIKTRGQQVTLSCSPISGHRSVSWYQQTPGQGLQFLFEYFSETQRNKGNFPGRFSGRQFSNSRSEMNVSTLELGDSALYLCASSSARSQGIGGYTFGSGTRLTVV.

The rearrangement links TRBV11-2 to TRBJ1-2; 7 bases are a match to TRBD1. V was pared by 3 bases and J by 6 bases, with 16 bases of the junction left unmatched. This CDR3 has 17 amino acids. The V gene's germline CDR1 is SGHAT and CDR2 FQNNGV. CDR3: CASSFGDSGGYWDGYTF. CDR3 nucleotides: TGTGCCAGCAGCTTCGGGGACAGCGGAGGGTATTGGGATGGCTACACCTTC.

This clone was detected only a few times. The CDR3 region is CASSYRQVGAGYGYTF. The CDR3 coding sequence is TGTGCCAGCAGTTACCGACAGGTGGGGGCAGGCTATGGCTACACCTTC. The chain is built from TRBV6-6 and TRBJ1-2; a weak D match, TRBD1 (6 bases). This CDR3 is built from 16 residues. Trimming cost V 2 bases and J 4 bases, with 17 bases left between them. CDR1 and CDR2 from the germline V gene are MNHNY and SVGAGI (reference sequence).

In the case of this clone: Other DNA variants within this sample encode the same CDR3. The chain has TRBV2 and TRBJ2-7; tentatively, D is TRBD1 (5 bases). The CDR3 extends over 12 amino acids. CDR1 SNHLY and CDR2 FYNNEI come from the germline V gene. V was pared by 6 bases and J by 1 base, with 7 bases between. CDR3 region: CASRDTSYEQYF. CDR3 nucleotides: TGTGCCAGCAGGGACACGTCCTACGAGCAGTACTTC.

The V and J genes are TRBV7-8 and TRBJ1-1, with 8 bases matching TRBD1. The germline V gene encodes CDR1 SGHVS and CDR2 FQNEAQ. After removal of 1 base from V and 0 bases from J, the junction contained 4 bases not matched to a gene. The CDR3 runs to 16 residues. Here the CDR3 DNA reads TGTGCCAGCAGCTTAGTGGGACAGGTTCTGAACACTGAAGCTTTCTTT. Protein sequence: CASSLVGQVLNTEAFF.

The chain links TRBV27 to TRBJ2-1; 10 nucleotides line up with TRBD2. Germline V lookup: CDR1 MNHEY, CDR2 SMNVEV (reference sequence). This CDR3 spans 16 amino acids. Trimming at V came to 6 bases and at J to 7 bases, leaving 12 bases not matched to a gene. The CDR3 DNA reads TGTGCCAGCAGGAGAATAGCGGGAGGAGGGGAGAATGAGCAGTTCTTC. This codes for CASRRIAGGGENEQFF.

The chain couples TRBV28 to TRBJ1-5, with D perhaps matching TRBD1 (6 bases). This CDR3 comprises 19 residues. The V gene's germline CDR1 is MDHEN and CDR2 SYDVKM. V lost 3 bases and J lost 3, with 24 bases in between. As DNA, the CDR3 is TGTGCCAGCAGTTTTGAAAACAGGGCCCGTTCTAAGGACAATCAGCCCCAGCATTTT. Translation: CASSFENRARSKDNQPQHF.

The CDR3 here is CASSFEGFGEQYF. CDR3 coding DNA: TGTGCCAGCAGCTTTGAAGGATTCGGGGAGCAGTACTTC. The J gene is TRBJ2-7, the V gene TRBV11-3; D gene uncertain. Per germline, CDR1 SGHNT and CDR2 YENEEA. Trimming left V 3 bases short and J 7 bases short, with 13 bases between. The CDR3 covers 13 residues.

The rearrangement links TRBV28 to TRBJ2-2; 9 nucleotides agree with TRBD1. CDR1 is MDHEN and CDR2 is SYDVKM in the germline V gene. CDR3 length equals 15 residues. Trimming cost V 7 bases and J 3 bases; bases outside gene matches: 6. CDR3 DNA sequence: TGTGCCAGCACTAAGGACAGGGGATACACCGGGGAGCTGTTTTTT. Translated: CASTKDRGYTGELFF.

The genes are TRBV7-9 and TRBJ1-5; tentatively, D is TRBD1 (5 bases). Trimming removed 5 bases from V and 0 bases from J, with 8 bases in between. The CDR3 is made up of 14 amino acids. The V gene's germline CDR1 is SEHNR and CDR2 FQNEAQ (reference sequence). For the CDR3, the DNA is TGTGCCAGCAGCGGGGCGCTTAGCAATCAGCCCCAGCATTTT. Its translation is CASSGALSNQPQHF.

DNA of the CDR3: TGTGCCAGCTGGTGGGTTTGGGGGCTAGTCAACTATGGCTACACCTTC. Translating it yields CASWWVWGLVNYGYTF. The chain links TRBV21-1 to TRBJ1-2; TRBD1 was called by the table and not checked on the DNA. TRBV21-1 is classified as a pseudogene. CDR3 length: 16 residues.

This chain joins TRBV10-3 and TRBJ2-5; 8 bases match TRBD1. This CDR3 has 15 amino acids. The ends lost 6 bases at V and 2 bases at J; junction bases unmatched: 8. CDR1 is ENHRY and CDR2 is SYGVKD in the germline V gene. The CDR3 loop reads CAIRGADRAQETQYF. The CDR3 DNA reads as TGTGCCATCAGGGGGGCGGACAGGGCACAAGAGACCCAGTACTTC.

The chain is built from TRBV15 and TRBJ2-1; TRBD2 might be the D (6 bases). The CDR3 spans 15 residues. The V and J ends lost 3 bases and 0 bases respectively, with 9 bases between them. Germline lookup yields CDR1 LNHNV and CDR2 YYDKDF (reference sequence). CDR3 DNA: TGTGCCACCAGCAGGGGGGGATCCTCCTACAATGAGCAGTTCTTC. This codes for CATSRGGSSYNEQFF. The full variable domain, its missing parts supplied by reference TRBV15 and TRBJ2-1, is DAMVIQNPRYQVTQFGKPVTLSCSQTLNHNVMYWYQQKSSQAPKLLFHYYDKDFNNEADTPDNFQSRRPNTSFCFLDIRSPGLGDTAMYLCATSRGGSSYNEQFFGPGTRLTVL.

The J gene is TRBJ2-3, the V gene TRBV5-1, with 14 bases lining up with TRBD2. Trimming cost V 0 bases and J 3 bases; bases outside gene matches: 6. This CDR3 has 18 amino acids. Germline CDR1 and CDR2: SGHRS and YFSETQ. The CDR3 region is CASSLDGTSGSGTDTQYF. The CDR3 nucleotides read TGCGCCAGCAGCTTGGACGGGACTAGCGGGAGCGGTACAGATACGCAGTATTTT.

The CDR3 region has the DNA TGTGCCAGCAGCCCCTTTGGGCTGGAGACCCAGTACTTC. Translating it yields CASSPFGLETQYF. This sequence joins TRBV7-3 and TRBJ2-5; D gene ambiguous. The CDR3 loop spans 13 amino acids. Trimming took 5 bases from V and 5 from J, leaving 12 bases between them. Germline V gene sequence: CDR1 SGHTA, CDR2 FQGTGA.

The rearrangement joins TRBV5-4 to TRBJ1-2, with a tentative D call TRBD1 (6 bases). This CDR3 has 15 amino acids. V was shortened by 6 bases and J by 8 bases, with 23 bases between the two germline ends. Germline CDR1 and CDR2: SGHNT and YYREEE (reference sequence). The CDR3 bases are TGTGCCAGCAACTATCGACGAGGGCCAGGGGAAGGCTACACCTTC. Its protein is CASNYRRGPGEGYTF.

The chain recombines TRBV7-9 with TRBJ1-4, with TRBD1 matching 8 bases. CDR3 length: 17 residues. V trimming: 5 bases; J trimming: 8 bases; junction bases outside the gene matches: 16. Germline V gene sequence: CDR1 SEHNR, CDR2 FQNEAQ (reference sequence). Here the CDR3 reads CASSPNRDRFSGEKLFF. The CDR3 DNA reads as TGTGCCAGCAGCCCAAACCGGGACAGGTTCTCGGGGGAAAAACTGTTTTTT.

The chain is built from TRBV27 and TRBJ2-5, with D perhaps TRBD1 (6 bases). Trimming removed 2 bases at V and 1 base at J, with 17 bases between. Germline-derived CDR1 and CDR2 are MNHEY and SMNVEV (reference sequence). The CDR3 covers 17 residues. In DNA, the CDR3 is TGTGCCAGCAGTTTAAGAGGTCCGGACAGACTCCAAGAGACCCAGTACTTC. It encodes CASSLRGPDRLQETQYF.

This clone was seen only a few times. The chain couples TRBV10-1 to TRBJ2-2; D might be TRBD2 (6 bases). The germline V and J ends were trimmed by 6 bases and 6 bases, with 17 bases remaining between them. The CDR3 totals 15 residues. Germline values: CDR1 WNHNN, CDR2 SYGVQD (reference sequence). CDR3 DNA: TGCGCCAGCAGAGGGCAGGAGGGTGTACCCGGGGAGCTGTTTTTT. It is translated as CASRGQEGVPGELFF.

The V call is TRBV6-2 or TRBV6-3, the J call TRBJ2-3; TRBD2 aligns across 9 bases. Looked up from germline, CDR1 is MNHEY and CDR2 is SVGEGT. V shed 0 bases, J shed 4 bases, and the junction held 2 bases outside the gene matches. The CDR3 is made up of 15 amino acids. CDR3 loop: CASSYSAGGSDTQYF. CDR3 DNA: TGTGCCAGCAGTTACTCAGCGGGGGGATCAGATACGCAGTATTTT.

This chain uses TRBV27 with TRBJ2-2; 7 bases match TRBD2. Trimming took 0 bases from V and 3 from J; bases not matched to a gene: 7. The CDR3 has 17 amino acids. Germline values: CDR1 MNHEY, CDR2 SMNVEV (reference sequence). CDR3 in DNA: TGTGCCAGCAGTTTATCTCCGGCTAGCGGACACACCGGGGAGCTGTTTTTT. Its protein is CASSLSPASGHTGELFF.

This sequence joins TRBV4-1 and TRBJ2-2; tentatively, D is TRBD1 (6 bases). CDR1 is MGHRA, CDR2 YSYEKL, per germline. The CDR3 contains 16 residues. Trimming pared 3 bases from V and 5 bases from J, leaving 16 bases between. In DNA, the CDR3 is TGCGCCAGCAGCCAGCTGACAGGCTGGTCGACCGGGGAGCTGTTTTTT. Protein product: CASSQLTGWSTGELFF.

This chain uses TRBV5-1 with TRBJ2-7; the match to TRBD1 covers 8 bases. The CDR3 runs 15 residues. Germline V CDR1 and CDR2: SGHRS, YFSETQ. The junction had 11 bases not matched to a gene; V was cut back by 4 bases and J by 5 bases. CDR3 protein: CASSQPGTGTDEQYF. The CDR3 bases are TGCGCCAGCAGCCAGCCCGGGACAGGTACAGACGAGCAGTACTTC. Full variable domain (rest looked up from reference TRBV5-1 and TRBJ2-7): KAGVTQTPRYLIKTRGQQVTLSCSPISGHRSVSWYQQTPGQGLQFLFEYFSETQRNKGNFPGRFSGRQFSNSRSEMNVSTLELGDSALYLCASSQPGTGTDEQYFGPGTRLTVT.

The rearrangement links TRBV7-3 to TRBJ2-7; TRBD2 agrees at 14 bases. Per germline, CDR1 SGHTA and CDR2 FQGTGA. V shed 1 base, J shed 6 bases, and the junction held 11 bases outside the gene matches. This CDR3 region has 18 residues. CDR3 sequence reads: CASSLNPPGLAGGAEQYF. The CDR3 DNA reads TGTGCCAGCAGCTTAAACCCCCCCGGACTAGCGGGAGGAGCCGAGCAGTACTTC.

This chain connects TRBV27 to TRBJ1-4; 9 bases agree with TRBD1. V gave up 1 base and J gave up 8 bases; unmatched junction bases: 2. Germline values: CDR1 MNHEY, CDR2 SMNVEV (reference sequence). The CDR3 is 14 amino acids. The CDR3 nucleotides are TGTGCCAGCAGTTTATGGGGACAGGGAGAAAAACTGTTTTTT. Translating it yields CASSLWGQGEKLFF.

A word on this clone: In the same sample, other DNA sequences code for this CDR3. The V call is TRBV12-3 or TRBV12-4, the J call TRBJ1-1; D possibly corresponds to TRBD1 (6 bases). V was cut by 3 bases and J by 2 bases, with 7 bases left in between. CDR3 length: 13 amino acids. In DNA form, the CDR3 reads TGTGCCAGCAGTTTGACAGGTAACACTGAAGCTTTCTTT. This encodes CASSLTGNTEAFF.

V is TRBV7-9 and J is TRBJ2-2, with a weak D call TRBD1 (5 bases). Trimming removed 1 base from V and 2 bases from J, with 8 bases in between. Germline V lookup: CDR1 SEHNR, CDR2 FQNEAQ (reference sequence). CDR3 size: 15 residues. The CDR3 DNA reads as TGTGCCAGCAGCTTAGGCACAGGCAACACCGGGGAGCTGTTTTTT. Translating it yields CASSLGTGNTGELFF.

The CDR3 reads CASSALIRQGSPGELFF. The CDR3 DNA follows: TGTGCCAGTAGTGCCCTGATAAGACAGGGCTCACCCGGGGAGCTGTTTTTT. The V call is TRBV19, the J call TRBJ2-2, with 7 bases fitting TRBD1. V dropped 5 bases and J dropped 6; count of bases not matched to a gene: 15. The CDR3 loop spans 17 amino acids. Germline loops: CDR1 LNHDA, CDR2 SQIVND (reference sequence).

J is TRBJ2-2 and V is TRBV19; 10 bases line up with TRBD2. The J segment lost 6 bases and the V segment lost 2 bases, leaving 15 bases of the junction unmatched. This CDR3 has 19 amino acids. The germline V gene has CDR1 LNHDA and CDR2 SQIVND (reference sequence). The CDR3 DNA reads TGTGCCAGTAGTATATATGGAAGCTCGCTAGCGGGAGTCCCCGGGGAGCTGTTTTTT. Translation gives CASSIYGSSLAGVPGELFF.

The V call is TRBV11-2, the J call TRBJ2-7; possibly TRBD2 for D (5 bases). Germline-derived CDR1 and CDR2 are SGHAT and FQNNGV. The CDR3 has 13 residues. With 2 bases removed from V and 2 bases from J, the gap between germline ends came to 7 bases. The CDR3 region has the DNA TGTGCCAGCAGCTTACGGGAAACCTACGAGCAGTACTTC. Encoded protein: CASSLRETYEQYF. Full variable domain (remainder filled in from reference TRBV11-2 and TRBJ2-7): EAGVAQSPRYKIIEKRQSVAFWCNPISGHATLYWYQQILGQGPKLLIQFQNNGVVDDSQLPKDRFSAERLKGVDSTLKIQPAKLEDSAVYLCASSLRETYEQYFGPGTRLTVT.

The V call is TRBV5-1, the J call TRBJ1-6; the match to TRBD1 covers 8 bases. CDR3 length equals 15 residues. Germline V gene data show CDR1 as SGHRS and CDR2 as YFSETQ. J lost 4 bases, V lost 0 bases, and 0 bases had no gene match. The CDR3 region has the DNA TGCGCCAGCAGCTTGGGGGACAGGTATAATTCACCCCTCCACTTT. Amino acid sequence: CASSLGDRYNSPLHF.